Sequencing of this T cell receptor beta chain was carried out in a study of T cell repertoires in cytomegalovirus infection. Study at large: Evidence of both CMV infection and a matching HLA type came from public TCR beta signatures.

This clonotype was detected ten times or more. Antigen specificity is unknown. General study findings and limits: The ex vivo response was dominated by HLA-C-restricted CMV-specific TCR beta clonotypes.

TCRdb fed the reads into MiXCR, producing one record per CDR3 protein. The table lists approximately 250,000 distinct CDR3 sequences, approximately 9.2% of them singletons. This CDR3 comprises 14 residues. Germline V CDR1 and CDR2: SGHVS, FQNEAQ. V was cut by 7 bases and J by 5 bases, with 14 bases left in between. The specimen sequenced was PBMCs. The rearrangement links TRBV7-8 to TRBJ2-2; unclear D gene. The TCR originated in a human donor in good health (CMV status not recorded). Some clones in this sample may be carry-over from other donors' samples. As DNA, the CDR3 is TGTGCCAGCAAGGTTCATAGTCGGACCGGGGAGCTGTTTTTT. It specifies CASKVHSRTGELFF.